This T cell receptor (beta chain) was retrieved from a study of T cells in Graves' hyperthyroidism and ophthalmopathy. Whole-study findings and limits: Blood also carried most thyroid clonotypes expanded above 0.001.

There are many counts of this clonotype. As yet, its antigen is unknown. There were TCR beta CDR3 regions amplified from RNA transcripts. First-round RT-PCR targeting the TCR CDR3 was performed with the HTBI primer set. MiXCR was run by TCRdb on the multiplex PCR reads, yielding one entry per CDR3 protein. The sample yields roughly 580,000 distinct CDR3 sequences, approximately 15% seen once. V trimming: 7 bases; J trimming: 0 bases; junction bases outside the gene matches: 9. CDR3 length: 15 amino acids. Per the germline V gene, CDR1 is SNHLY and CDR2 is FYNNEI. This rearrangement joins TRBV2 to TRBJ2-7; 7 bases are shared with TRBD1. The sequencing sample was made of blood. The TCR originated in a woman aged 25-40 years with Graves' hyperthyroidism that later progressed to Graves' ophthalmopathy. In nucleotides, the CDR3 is TGTGCCAGCAAATCCGGACAGGCGAACTCCTACGAGCAGTACTTC. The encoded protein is CASKSGQANSYEQYF.